This entry lists 26 T cell receptor beta chains sequenced from one sample in a study of regulatory T cells in long-lasting Graves disease. Sample time point: newly diagnosed GD, antithyroid drugs for less than 3 months. With RNA extracted from PBMCs as input, the TCR library was made. According to the study, TCR beta libraries were built with iRepertoire HTBI primers and CDR3-region Arm-PCR. TCRdb re-analysed the multiplex PCR reads in MiXCR, keeping a single row per CDR3 protein. Among around 500,000 distinct CDR3 sequences, 15% to 20% were seen once, and the ten largest hold 25%. The same data also went into a second study, on T cells in Graves' hyperthyroidism and ophthalmopathy.

Sequencing was performed on peripheral blood mononuclear cells (PBMCs), taken at new diagnosis, from a patient treated with antithyroid drugs. These receptors came from a woman aged 35 to 60 with Graves disease.

This clonotype was detected ten times or more. V and J are TRBV7-6 and TRBJ2-1; 8 bases match TRBD1. The V segment lost 4 bases and the J segment 2 bases; nucleotides outside the gene matches: 7. CDR1 SGHVS and CDR2 FNYEAQ come from the germline V gene. CDR3 length: 16 residues. CDR3 loop: CASSSGTGLTYNEQFF. In DNA, the CDR3 is TGTGCCAGCAGCTCGGGGACAGGACTTACCTACAATGAGCAGTTCTTC. The full variable domain, rest sourced from reference TRBV7-6 and TRBJ2-1, is GAGVSQSPRYKVTKRGQDVALRCDPISGHVSLYWYRQALGQGPEFLTYFNYEAQQDKSGLPNDRFSAERPEGSISTLTIQRTEQRDSAMYRCASSSGTGLTYNEQFFGPGTRLTVL.

This clonotype was recorded a few times. This chain uses TRBV5-1 with TRBJ2-7; 9 bases line up with TRBD2. Trimming took 2 bases from V and 2 from J; bases not matched to a gene: 5. The CDR3 contains 15 residues. Germline V gene sequence: CDR1 SGHRS, CDR2 YFSETQ. The CDR3 loop is CASSFLAGLTYEQYF. CDR3 bases: TGCGCCAGCAGCTTTCTAGCGGGGCTGACCTACGAGCAGTACTTC. The full variable domain, in which reference TRBV5-1 and TRBJ2-7 provide the parts outside the CDR3, is KAGVTQTPRYLIKTRGQQVTLSCSPISGHRSVSWYQQTPGQGLQFLFEYFSETQRNKGNFPGRFSGRQFSNSRSEMNVSTLELGDSALYLCASSFLAGLTYEQYFGPGTRLTVT.

The CDR3: CASSLSSTSGGYTGELFF. In nucleotides, the CDR3 is TGTGCCAGCAGTTTGTCTTCGACTAGCGGGGGTTACACCGGGGAGCTGTTTTTT. The V call is TRBV28, the J call TRBJ2-2; TRBD2 aligns across 12 bases. V shed 3 bases, J shed 3 bases, and the junction held 8 bases outside the gene matches. The germline gives CDR1 MDHEN, CDR2 SYDVKM. The CDR3 is made up of 18 amino acids.

This clonotype was counted between two and nine times. The CDR3 reads CASSIGLGVSYNEQFF. The CDR3 DNA follows: TGTGCCAGTAGTATAGGTTTGGGAGTCTCCTACAATGAGCAGTTCTTC. The gene calls are TRBV19 and TRBJ2-1; a weak D match, TRBD2 (5 bases). The length of the CDR3 is 16 residues. Germline CDR1 and CDR2: LNHDA and SQIVND (reference sequence). V gave up 1 base and J gave up 0 bases, with 10 bases separating them.

This clonotype was seen repeatedly, ten times or more. This rearrangement joins TRBV27 to TRBJ2-3; perhaps TRBD2 as D (5 bases). The CDR3 sequence is 12 residues long. Trimming cost V 4 bases and J 6 bases, with 8 bases left between them. Germline V gene data show CDR1 as MNHEY and CDR2 as SMNVEV (reference sequence). The CDR3 protein is CASSSIADTQYF. CDR3 in DNA: TGTGCCAGCAGTTCTATAGCGGATACGCAGTATTTT.

With regard to this clonotype: This may come from a read error, since a much larger clone is one base off. The chain couples TRBV27 to TRBJ2-5, with a possible D match to TRBD1 (6 bases). CDR1 and CDR2 (germline): MNHEY, SMNVEV (reference sequence). This CDR3 is 17 amino acids long. V dropped 5 bases and J dropped 5 bases, with 24 bases sitting between them. CDR3 residues: CASSDFRTADSRETQYF. The DNA for the CDR3 is TGTGCCAGCAGTGATTTTCGGACAGCTGATTCAAGGGAGACCCAGTACTTC.

This clonotype was detected ten times or more. The V call is TRBV20-1, the J call TRBJ2-5, with 8 bases matching TRBD2. The junction had 6 bases not matched to a gene; V was cut back by 6 bases and J by 3 bases. This CDR3 is built from 13 residues. Germline CDR1 reads DFQATT; CDR2 reads SNEGSKA (reference sequence). The CDR3 sequence: CSAGRGAEETQYF. The CDR3 nucleotides are TGCAGTGCCGGGAGGGGAGCCGAAGAGACCCAGTACTTC.

This clonotype was seen ten or more times. The V and J genes are TRBV30 and TRBJ2-1; D not certain. CDR1 and CDR2 (germline): GTSNPN, SVGIG (reference sequence). V dropped 1 base and J dropped 4 bases, with 5 bases sitting between them. CDR3 length: 12 amino acids. Here the CDR3 reads CAWSGQYNEQFF. The CDR3, as DNA: TGTGCCTGGAGTGGGCAGTACAATGAGCAGTTCTTC.

This clonotype turned up a few times. This chain joins TRBV27 and TRBJ1-2; D is ambiguous. Per the germline V gene, CDR1 is MNHEY and CDR2 is SMNVEV (reference sequence). V lost 5 bases and J 7 bases, leaving 14 bases between the germline ends. The CDR3 runs 13 residues. The CDR3 protein is CASSPARGVGYTF. Written as DNA, the CDR3 is TGTGCCAGCAGTCCCGCGCGTGGGGTTGGCTACACCTTC.

At least ten counts were recorded for this clonotype. The chain has TRBV5-4 and TRBJ1-1; D remains unclear. Germline CDR1 is SGHNT and CDR2 is YYREEE (reference sequence). This CDR3 comprises 13 residues. Trimming took 0 bases from V and 1 from J, leaving 4 bases between them. The CDR3 nucleotides are TGTGCCAGCAGCTTGGACCAGAACACTGAAGCTTTCTTT. Amino acids: CASSLDQNTEAFF.

This clonotype was recorded many times. In DNA form, the CDR3 reads TGTGCCAGCAGCACCAACAGAGAAGAGACCCAGTACTTC. Amino acids: CASSTNREETQYF. The chain employs TRBV2 and TRBJ2-5; D is ambiguous. Germline lookup yields CDR1 SNHLY and CDR2 FYNNEI. The CDR3 runs to 13 residues. Trimming removed 6 bases at V and 3 bases at J, with 11 bases between. Filled out from reference TRBV2 and TRBJ2-5, the complete variable domain reads EPEVTQTPSHQVTQMGQEVILRCVPISNHLYFYWYRQILGQKVEFLVSFYNNEISEKSEIFDDQFSVERPDGSNFTLKIRSTKLEDSAMYFCASSTNREETQYFGPGTRLLVL.

The V and J genes are TRBV9 and TRBJ1-2; D unclear. CDR1 is SGDLS and CDR2 is YYNGEE in the germline V gene. V shed 0 bases and J shed 10 bases, with 10 bases lying between them. CDR3 length: 12 residues. The CDR3 DNA follows: TGTGCCAGCAGCGTAGGAAGGAATCTCTACACCTTC. Residues: CASSVGRNLYTF.

This clonotype was picked up a small number of times. The chain links TRBV2 to TRBJ2-4, with no clear D. Germline V lookup: CDR1 SNHLY, CDR2 FYNNEI. CDR3 length: 13 amino acids. V gave up 4 bases and J gave up 5 bases, with 9 bases separating them. This chain's CDR3 is CASSVNRQNIQYF. The CDR3 nucleotides read TGTGCCAGCAGTGTTAACAGACAAAACATTCAGTACTTC.

This clonotype was recorded at least ten times. This chain links TRBV18 with TRBJ1-2; TRBD1 agrees at 7 bases. V lost 2 bases and J lost 4; bases outside the gene matches: 1. The CDR3 has 13 amino acids. Germline loops: CDR1 KGHSH, CDR2 LQKENI. CDR3 amino acids: CASSPYRGYGYTF. CDR3 DNA: TGTGCCAGCTCACCATACAGGGGCTATGGCTACACCTTC.

Many counts were recorded for this clonotype. The J gene is TRBJ2-1, the V gene TRBV2, with D possibly matching TRBD2 (7 bases). The V end lost 8 bases, the J end lost 10 bases, and 12 bases lay between the germline ends. The CDR3 contains 11 residues. Germline CDR1 SNHLY, CDR2 FYNNEI. The CDR3 DNA sequence: TGTGCCAGCCGGGGGGCGGGGGAGCAGTTCTTC. This translates into CASRGAGEQFF.

A few counts support this clonotype. The chain couples TRBV5-1 to TRBJ2-5, with D possibly being TRBD2 (6 bases). This CDR3 contains 14 residues. Per the germline V gene, CDR1 is SGHRS and CDR2 is YFSETQ. V was shortened by 7 bases and J by 1 base, with 14 bases between the two germline ends. Here the CDR3 DNA reads TGCGCCAGCTCCAACCCGGGAGTCCAAGAGACCCAGTACTTC. This sequence encodes CASSNPGVQETQYF.

The chain employs TRBV30 and TRBJ2-5, with D maybe TRBD1 (6 bases). Germline loops: CDR1 GTSNPN, CDR2 SVGIG (reference sequence). The CDR3 has 13 amino acids. V lost 6 bases to trimming and J lost 1 base, with 12 bases between them. The CDR3 DNA is TGTGCCTGTAGTCGGGACACCCAAGAGACCCAGTACTTC. This codes for CACSRDTQETQYF.

This clonotype was picked up a small number of times. V gene TRBV11-2 combines with J gene TRBJ2-7, with D uncertain. This CDR3 is 12 amino acids long. Trimming pared 5 bases from V and 5 bases from J, leaving 10 bases between. Germline V lookup: CDR1 SGHAT, CDR2 FQNNGV. DNA for the CDR3: TGTGCCAGCAGCCCATCTCTCCACGAGCAGTACTTC. Translating gives CASSPSLHEQYF. The complete variable domain, with remaining parts taken from reference TRBV11-2 and TRBJ2-7, reads EAGVAQSPRYKIIEKRQSVAFWCNPISGHATLYWYQQILGQGPKLLIQFQNNGVVDDSQLPKDRFSAERLKGVDSTLKIQPAKLEDSAVYLCASSPSLHEQYFGPGTRLTVT.

There are many counts of this clonotype. The chain joins TRBV12-3 or TRBV12-4 to TRBJ1-2; D is possibly TRBD1 (5 bases). The V gene lost 6 bases and the J gene lost 4 bases, with 18 bases spanning the gap. CDR3 length: 15 amino acids. The CDR3 nucleotides read TGTGCCAGCAGAGACCAGGGTGCTACGGGCTATGGCTACACCTTC. It codes for CASRDQGATGYGYTF.

This clonotype was observed many times. The rearrangement links TRBV12-3 or TRBV12-4 to TRBJ2-3, with D possibly TRBD2 on 6 matching bases. Deletions cut 4 bases from V and 1 base from J, with 21 bases between. The CDR3 is made up of 18 amino acids. CDR3: CASSYPLGRGTGTDTQYF. In DNA form, the CDR3 reads TGTGCCAGCAGTTACCCACTGGGGCGGGGCACAGGCACAGATACGCAGTATTTT.

The chain links TRBV29-1 to TRBJ2-1; TRBD1 agrees at 10 bases. The CDR3 contains 14 residues. Germline V CDR1 and CDR2: SQVTM, ANQGSEA. Trimming took 7 bases from V and 7 from J; bases not matched to a gene: 10. CDR3 sequence: CSAAGTGELNEQFF. In DNA form, the CDR3 reads TGCAGCGCCGCCGGGACAGGGGAATTGAATGAGCAGTTCTTC.

This clonotype was detected ten times or more. The chain has TRBV2 and TRBJ2-5; D ambiguous. Germline V CDR1 and CDR2: SNHLY, FYNNEI. V was pared by 0 bases and J by 5 bases, with 10 bases between. The CDR3 is made up of 14 amino acids. CDR3: CASSEADGWETQYF. The DNA for the CDR3 is TGTGCCAGCAGTGAAGCGGACGGGTGGGAGACCCAGTACTTC.

This clonotype was seen more than once but under ten times. V is TRBV2 and J is TRBJ2-1; D is unresolved. Germline V gene lookup returns CDR1 SNHLY and CDR2 FYNNEI. The CDR3 extends over 13 amino acids. The V end was cut by 7 bases, the J end by 5 bases, with 12 bases between. The CDR3 loop is CASTPFADNEQFF. In DNA form, the CDR3 reads TGTGCCAGCACTCCCTTCGCCGACAATGAGCAGTTCTTC.

At least ten counts were recorded for this clonotype. The V call is TRBV3-1, the J call TRBJ1-5, with D perhaps TRBD1 (5 bases). The CDR3 has 16 residues. Germline-derived CDR1 and CDR2 are LGHDT and YNNKEL (reference sequence). Trimming shortened V by 2 bases and J by 3 bases, and 14 bases separated the two germline ends. CDR3 sequence: CASSQSGIGDNQPQHF. The CDR3 DNA reads as TGTGCCAGCAGCCAAAGTGGTATAGGGGACAATCAGCCCCAGCATTTT.

In this sample, this clonotype turned up many times. The V call is TRBV2, the J call TRBJ2-1; D tentatively reads TRBD1 or TRBD2 (6 bases each). V lost 2 bases to trimming and J lost 8 bases, with 19 bases between them. In germline, CDR1 is SNHLY, CDR2 FYNNEI. CDR3 size: 16 residues. CDR3 residues: CASSENTGAPGDEQFF. In nucleotides, the CDR3 is TGTGCCAGCAGTGAAAACACGGGGGCCCCAGGGGATGAGCAGTTCTTC.

For the CDR3, the DNA is TGTGCCAGCAGCCTAGGAGGGGGGGCCGAGACCCAGTACTTC. Amino acid sequence: CASSLGGGAETQYF. The chain joins TRBV28 to TRBJ2-1, with D tentatively TRBD2 (7 bases). Near its end, the DNA agrees better with TRBJ2-5, so the J call may be wrong. Looked up from germline, CDR1 is MDHEN and CDR2 is SYDVKM. The CDR3 covers 14 residues.